Listed here are 30 T cell receptor beta chains from one sample, sequenced in a study of cytotoxic CD8 clonotypes in ibrutinib-treated CLL. The table came from immunoSEQ multiplex PCR; TCRdb's copy has only in-frame clones and leaves some out. The sample consists of 15,000 to 20,000 clones, roughly 80% of them appearing once. This specimen was PBMCs, taken before ibrutinib treatment. The receptors were sampled from a human donor with chronic lymphocytic leukemia.

V is TRBV5-6 and J is TRBJ2-7, with D maybe TRBD2 (6 bases). The CDR3 is 15 amino acids. CDR1 and CDR2 from the germline V gene are SGHDT and YYEEEE. Trimming removed 4 bases at V and 0 bases at J, with 14 bases between. DNA for the CDR3: TGTGCCAGCAGCATTTCCGGGACTCCCTCCTACGAGCAGTACTTC. Its protein product is CASSISGTPSYEQYF. The full variable domain, completed using reference TRBV5-6 and TRBJ2-7, is DAGVTQSPTHLIKTRGQQVTLRCSPKSGHDTVSWYQQALGQGPQFIFQYYEEEERQRGNFPDRFSGHQFPNYSSELNVNALLLGDSALYLCASSISGTPSYEQYFGPGTRLTVT.

This sequence joins TRBV27 and TRBJ1-2; TRBD1 matches at 7 bases. The germline CDR1 and CDR2 sequences are MNHEY and SMNVEV (reference sequence). The V gene end was trimmed by 4 bases and the J gene end by 4 bases; junction bases not matched to a gene: 9. CDR3 length equals 15 residues. The CDR3 nucleotides are TGTGCCAGCAGTTCAAACAGGGGAGGAGGCTATGGCTACACCTTC. Protein product: CASSSNRGGGYGYTF.

The chain's CDR3 is CASARQLNQPQHF. The CDR3 nucleotides are TGTGCCAGCGCGAGACAGTTGAATCAGCCCCAGCATTTT. The V call is TRBV6-1, the J call TRBJ1-5, with a possible D match to TRBD1 (5 bases). Germline V gives CDR1 MNHNS, CDR2 SASEGT. V was cut by 8 bases and J by 4 bases, with 12 bases left in between. The CDR3 contains 13 residues.

In regard to this clone: Other DNA sequences within the sample encode an identical CDR3. This chain links TRBV19 with TRBJ1-2; D not certain. The CDR3 loop spans 11 amino acids. The V gene lost 1 base and the J gene lost 5 bases, with 2 bases spanning the gap. CDR1 and CDR2 from the germline V gene are LNHDA and SQIVND (reference sequence). The CDR3 DNA follows: TGTGCCAGTAGTATAGGGTATGGCTACACCTTC. This translates into CASSIGYGYTF.

The chain uses TRBV5-6 and TRBJ2-5; D possibly uses TRBD1 or TRBD2 (5 bases each). The CDR3 loop spans 16 amino acids. Germline CDR1 reads SGHDT; CDR2 reads YYEEEE. V gave up 4 bases and J gave up 1 base, with 17 bases separating them. The CDR3 protein is CASSGYGTTPQETQYF. The CDR3 DNA reads as TGTGCCAGCAGCGGATACGGGACGACTCCCCAAGAGACCCAGTACTTC.

The rearrangement uses TRBV10-1 and TRBJ2-2, with TRBD2 matching over 11 bases. Germline loops: CDR1 WNHNN, CDR2 SYGVQD (reference sequence). This CDR3 is 14 amino acids long. Trimming removed 7 bases from V and 7 bases from J; junction bases left unmatched: 5. CDR3 sequence reads: CASTSGLAGGELFF. The DNA for the CDR3 is TGCGCCAGCACCAGCGGACTAGCGGGCGGGGAGCTGTTTTTT.

The chain carries TRBV27 and TRBJ1-3; D not certain. Per the germline V gene, CDR1 is MNHEY and CDR2 is SMNVEV (reference sequence). The CDR3 spans 14 residues. The V end lost 3 bases, the J end lost 8 bases, and 14 bases lay between the germline ends. Here the CDR3 DNA reads TGTGCCAGCAGTTTCGGAGGGATGCGAGACACCATATATTTT. Encoded protein: CASSFGGMRDTIYF.

This chain uses TRBV6-1 with TRBJ2-7, with TRBD1 matching over 7 bases. The CDR3 is 14 residues long. V was pared by 7 bases and J by 2 bases, with 8 bases of the junction left unmatched. Germline-derived CDR1 and CDR2 are MNHNS and SASEGT. CDR3 sequence reads: CASKGGRATYEQYF. CDR3 bases: TGTGCCAGCAAAGGGGGCAGGGCGACCTACGAGCAGTACTTC.

The V gene is TRBV14, the J gene TRBJ2-1; 8 bases map to TRBD2. There are 16 residues in the CDR3. Germline loops: CDR1 SGHDN, CDR2 FVKESK. V shed 4 bases and J 0 bases; nucleotides not matched to a gene: 5. The CDR3 loop is CASSLSGGSSYNEQFF. The DNA for the CDR3 is TGTGCCAGCAGCCTGAGCGGGGGAAGCTCCTACAATGAGCAGTTCTTC.

The chain combines TRBV5-4 with TRBJ1-1; perhaps TRBD1 as D (6 bases). Looked up from germline, CDR1 is SGHNT and CDR2 is YYREEE (reference sequence). V was trimmed by 3 bases and J by 6 bases, leaving 15 bases between them. CDR3 length: 14 residues. CDR3 coding DNA: TGTGCCAGCAGCTCGGAGCCAGGGGTGGCTGAAGCTTTCTTT. Translation: CASSSEPGVAEAFF.

Judged by abundance, this clone is medium-sized. This rearrangement joins TRBV19 to TRBJ1-6, with D perhaps matching TRBD1 (5 bases). V was trimmed by 4 bases and J by 9 bases, leaving 13 bases between them. Germline CDR1 reads LNHDA; CDR2 reads SQIVND (reference sequence). The CDR3 contains 14 residues. CDR3 protein: CASSTGTMGSPLHF. CDR3 in DNA: TGTGCCAGTAGTACCGGGACCATGGGTTCACCCCTCCACTTT. Full variable domain (missing parts from reference TRBV19 and TRBJ1-6): DGGITQSPKYLFRKEGQNVTLSCEQNLNHDAMYWYRQDPGQGLRLIYYSQIVNDFQKGDIAEGYSVSREKKESFPLTVTSAQKNPTAFYLCASSTGTMGSPLHFGNGTRLTVT.

To note about this clone: A junction end diverges from the germline sequence, so it may reflect a read error. This chain uses TRBV27 with TRBJ2-7, with TRBD2 as a possible D gene (5 bases). This CDR3 is 16 amino acids long. Germline-derived CDR1 and CDR2 are MNHEY and SMNVEV (reference sequence). CDR3 amino acids: CASSIQRGPSSYEQHF. The CDR3 bases are TGTGCCAGCAGCATACAACGGGGTCCCTCTTCCTACGAGCAGCACTTC.

The chain joins TRBV29-1 to TRBJ1-2, with 8 bases that match TRBD1. After removal of 4 bases from V and 2 bases from J, the junction contained 15 bases not matched to a gene. The CDR3 has 17 residues. Germline CDR1 and CDR2: SQVTM and ANQGSEA. This CDR3 reads CSVGRGQEPTENYGYTF. For the CDR3, the DNA is TGCAGCGTTGGCCGGGGACAGGAGCCGACGGAAAACTATGGCTACACCTTC.

The V call is TRBV2, the J call TRBJ2-7; D remains unclear. The CDR3 covers 12 residues. V shed 4 bases and J shed 2 bases, with 6 bases lying between them. Germline CDR1 is SNHLY and CDR2 is FYNNEI. As DNA, the CDR3 is TGTGCCAGCAGTGCATTCCCCTACGAGCAGTACTTC. Amino acid sequence: CASSAFPYEQYF.

The gene calls are TRBV7-9 and TRBJ2-7; TRBD1 agrees at 9 bases. The CDR3 is made up of 14 amino acids. After removal of 1 base from V and 2 bases from J, the junction contained 0 bases not matched to a gene. Germline V lookup: CDR1 SEHNR, CDR2 FQNEAQ (reference sequence). This chain's CDR3 is CASSLGQGAYEQYF. DNA for the CDR3: TGTGCCAGCAGCTTAGGACAGGGGGCCTACGAGCAGTACTTC.

The chain is built from TRBV7-8 and TRBJ2-3, with 15 bases that match TRBD2. Germline assignment: CDR1 SGHVS and CDR2 FQNEAQ. The CDR3 extends over 19 amino acids. Trimming at V came to 5 bases and at J to 1 base, leaving 10 bases not matched to a gene. CDR3 nucleotide sequence: TGTGCCAGCAGCCTCGCCGGGACTAGCGGGGGGTGGGGCACAGATACGCAGTATTTT. It yields the protein CASSLAGTSGGWGTDTQYF.

The chain couples TRBV6-1 to TRBJ2-2; 7 bases fit TRBD1. The CDR3 sequence is 15 residues long. Germline V gene lookup returns CDR1 MNHNS and CDR2 SASEGT. The junction had 7 bases not matched to a gene; V was cut back by 7 bases and J by 2 bases. The CDR3 spells CASTRDRTNTGELFF. The CDR3 DNA follows: TGTGCCAGCACCCGGGACAGAACAAACACCGGGGAGCTGTTTTTT.

In regard to this clone: It may be a read error: a sequence one base away is much more abundant. V and J are TRBV28 and TRBJ2-1; 8 nucleotides align to TRBD2. Trimming removed 7 bases from V and 10 bases from J; junction bases left unmatched: 15. This CDR3 comprises 15 residues. Per germline, CDR1 MDHEN and CDR2 SYDVKM. CDR3 region: CASNTLGLGILEQFF. For the CDR3, the DNA is TGTGCCAGCAATACACTGGGACTAGGTATCCTCGAGCAGTTCTTC.

A remark on this clone: This probably arose from a read error, given a far larger clone one base away. In the same sample, other DNA sequences code for this CDR3. The chain has TRBV6-5 and TRBJ1-4, with no clear D. CDR1 and CDR2 (germline): MNHEY, SVGAGI. The V and J ends lost 0 bases and 0 bases respectively, with 5 bases between them. The CDR3 extends over 15 amino acids. The CDR3 spells CASSYSASTNEKLFF. The CDR3 nucleotides read TGTGCCAGCAGTTACTCGGCGTCAACTAATGAAAAACTGTTTTTT.

This sequence joins TRBV18 and TRBJ2-3; tentative D call: TRBD1 (6 bases). The CDR3 is made up of 15 amino acids. CDR1 is KGHSH and CDR2 is LQKENI in the germline V gene. Between the trimmed V and J ends, which lost 5 bases and 0 bases, there was a span of 12 bases. CDR3 nucleotide sequence: TGTGCCAGCTCAGCAGGGGTACCTAGCACAGATACGCAGTATTTT. Translating gives CASSAGVPSTDTQYF.

The rearrangement links TRBV14 to TRBJ1-1; unclear D gene. The ends were cut back, 0 bases at V and 0 bases at J, with 11 bases in the middle. CDR3 length equals 16 residues. In germline, CDR1 is SGHDN, CDR2 FVKESK. CDR3 nucleotides: TGTGCCAGCAGCCAAGACCCGGGGTCCTTGAACACTGAAGCTTTCTTT. Protein: CASSQDPGSLNTEAFF.

V and J are TRBV4-3 and TRBJ1-6; D might be TRBD1 (5 bases). Trimming stripped 0 bases from V and 10 bases from J, with 19 bases between. Per the germline V gene, CDR1 is LGHNA and CDR2 is YSLEER. The CDR3 runs to 17 residues. The DNA of the CDR3 is TGCGCCAGCAGCCAAGAAGGGGCCAGGTCGTATGGCTCACCCCTCCACTTT. Protein sequence: CASSQEGARSYGSPLHF.

The CDR3 loop is CASSETGSYEQYF. The CDR3 DNA reads as TGTGCCAGCTCCGAGACAGGGTCTTACGAGCAGTACTTC. V usage is TRBV28 and J usage is TRBJ2-7; TRBD1 matches at 7 bases. Trimming took 8 bases from V and 4 from J; bases not matched to a gene: 8. The CDR3 consists of 13 residues. Per the germline V gene, CDR1 is MDHEN and CDR2 is SYDVKM.

The genes are TRBV11-2 and TRBJ2-7; possibly TRBD2 for D (5 bases). The CDR3 runs 13 residues. Deletions cut 8 bases from V and 3 bases from J, with 14 bases between. Germline CDR1 reads SGHAT; CDR2 reads FQNNGV. Written as DNA, the CDR3 is TGTGCCAGCGGACCTAGCCCCAACTACGAGCAGTACTTC. Its protein product is CASGPSPNYEQYF. Variable domain in full (rest from reference TRBV11-2 and TRBJ2-7): EAGVAQSPRYKIIEKRQSVAFWCNPISGHATLYWYQQILGQGPKLLIQFQNNGVVDDSQLPKDRFSAERLKGVDSTLKIQPAKLEDSAVYLCASGPSPNYEQYFGPGTRLTVT.

The chain is built from TRBV6-1 and TRBJ1-1; D is perhaps TRBD1 (6 bases). The V gene lost 4 bases and the J gene lost 0 bases, with 18 bases spanning the gap. CDR1 and CDR2 from the germline V gene are MNHNS and SASEGT. The CDR3 is made up of 17 amino acids. This chain's CDR3 is CASSVNKGGAMNTEAFF. CDR3 sequence (DNA): TGTGCCAGCAGTGTAAACAAGGGGGGGGCTATGAACACTGAAGCTTTCTTT.

This sequence joins TRBV9 and TRBJ2-3, with 10 bases that match TRBD2. Germline V lookup: CDR1 SGDLS, CDR2 YYNGEE. CDR3 length equals 16 residues. V was clipped by 7 bases and J by 2 bases; unmatched bases: 10. The CDR3 coding sequence is TGTGCCAGCGGGCGAGCGGGGGGGCCCCTCACAGATACGCAGTATTTT. Translated, it gives CASGRAGGPLTDTQYF.

V gene TRBV18 combines with J gene TRBJ2-1; 9 bases match TRBD2. This CDR3 spans 14 amino acids. Germline lookup yields CDR1 KGHSH and CDR2 LQKENI. The J segment lost 8 bases and the V segment lost 6 bases, leaving 8 bases of the junction unmatched. The CDR3 coding sequence is TGTGCCAGCTCTCTAGCGGGGAGAAGTTATGAGCAGTTCTTC. The encoded protein is CASSLAGRSYEQFF.

The genes are TRBV11-2 and TRBJ1-1, with D perhaps matching TRBD1 (5 bases). Trimming cost V 5 bases and J 8 bases, with 15 bases left between them. CDR1 is SGHAT and CDR2 is FQNNGV in the germline V gene. This CDR3 has 13 residues. The CDR3 here is CASSRTLTGEAFF. CDR3 in DNA: TGTGCCAGCAGCCGGACACTTACAGGAGAAGCTTTCTTT.

This sequence joins TRBV2 and TRBJ1-1; TRBD1 might be the D (5 bases). The germline V and J ends were trimmed by 6 bases and 8 bases, with 16 bases remaining between them. CDR3 length: 13 amino acids. CDR1 and CDR2 from the germline V gene are SNHLY and FYNNEI. The CDR3 loop is CASRPGTEFEAFF. In DNA form, the CDR3 reads TGTGCCAGCAGGCCCGGGACGGAGTTCGAAGCTTTCTTT.

The chain employs TRBV10-1 and TRBJ1-1; D ambiguous. The V and J ends lost 3 bases and 7 bases respectively, with 15 bases between them. The CDR3 runs to 14 residues. Germline lookup yields CDR1 WNHNN and CDR2 SYGVQD (reference sequence). The CDR3 DNA reads TGCGCCAGCAGTGAAGTCGCATTCTCTGGTGAAGCTTTCTTT. Translating it yields CASSEVAFSGEAFF.